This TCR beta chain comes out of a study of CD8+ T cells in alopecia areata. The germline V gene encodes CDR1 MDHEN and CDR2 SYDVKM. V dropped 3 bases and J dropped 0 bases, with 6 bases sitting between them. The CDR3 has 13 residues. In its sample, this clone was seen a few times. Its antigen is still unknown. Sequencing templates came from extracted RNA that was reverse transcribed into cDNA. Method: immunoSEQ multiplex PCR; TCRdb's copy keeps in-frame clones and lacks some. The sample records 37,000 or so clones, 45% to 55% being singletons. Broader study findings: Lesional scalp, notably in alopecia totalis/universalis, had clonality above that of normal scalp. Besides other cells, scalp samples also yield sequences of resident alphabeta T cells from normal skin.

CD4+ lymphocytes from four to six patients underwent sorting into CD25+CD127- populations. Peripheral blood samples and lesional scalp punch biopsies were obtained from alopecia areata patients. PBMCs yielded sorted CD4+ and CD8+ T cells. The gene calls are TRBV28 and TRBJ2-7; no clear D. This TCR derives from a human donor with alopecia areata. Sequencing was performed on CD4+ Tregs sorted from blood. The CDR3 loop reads CASSFVSSYEQYF. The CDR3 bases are TGTGCCAGCAGTTTCGTGAGCTCCTACGAGCAGTACTTC.